One and the same sample provided the 2 T cell receptor beta chains below, sequenced in a study of technical replicates of blood from several donors (dated by TCRdb to the late 2010s). Library preparation was by the immunoSEQ multiplex PCR assay. TCRdb took this table from immuneACCESS and kept in-frame rearrangements with V and J called. Such tables lack part of the clones; where checked against another copy, unresolved V genes explain under half of the gap, and the rest is unexplained. In this sample the table shows 70,000 to 75,000 clones, 95% of which occur a single time. 0.25% of the sample lies in the top ten. What was sequenced was T cells isolated from PBMCs. These TCRs come from a human donor in good health.

The chain recombines TRBV11-2 with TRBJ1-4; D may be TRBD1 (6 bases). This CDR3 is 15 amino acids long. Per germline, CDR1 SGHAT and CDR2 FQNNGV. With 8 bases removed from V and 4 bases from J, the gap between germline ends came to 17 bases. The CDR3 nucleotides are TGTGCCAGCCGCGCCGGACAGTTGATTAATGAAAAACTGTTTTTT. Translation: CASRAGQLINEKLFF. Filled out from reference TRBV11-2 and TRBJ1-4, the complete variable domain reads EAGVAQSPRYKIIEKRQSVAFWCNPISGHATLYWYQQILGQGPKLLIQFQNNGVVDDSQLPKDRFSAERLKGVDSTLKIQPAKLEDSAVYLCASRAGQLINEKLFFGSGTQLSVL.

The V call is TRBV10-1, the J call TRBJ2-3, with no clear D. The CDR3 runs to 16 residues. CDR1 and CDR2 from the germline V gene are WNHNN and SYGVQD (reference sequence). With 3 bases removed from V and 4 bases from J, the gap between germline ends came to 17 bases. Here the CDR3 reads CASSEMASVAPDTQYF. The CDR3 nucleotides are TGCGCCAGCAGTGAAATGGCTAGTGTTGCCCCAGATACGCAGTATTTT.